The 10 T cell receptor beta chains reported below all come from one sample, sequenced in a study of blood T cell repertoires in COVID-19. Assay used: immunoSEQ multiplex PCR; TCRdb lists only in-frame clones, some missing. The sample records 220,000 or so clones, roughly 86% being singletons. The specimen sequenced was peripheral blood. These TCRs come from a woman between 45 and 60 years old with COVID-19, enrolled during active disease.

The J gene is TRBJ1-2, the V gene TRBV19; D not resolved. Trimming stripped 7 bases from V and 3 bases from J, with 12 bases between. Germline V gene sequence: CDR1 LNHDA, CDR2 SQIVND (reference sequence). The CDR3 covers 13 residues. DNA for the CDR3: TGTGCCAGTATTTCCCGGGGTCACTATGGCTACACCTTC. Translated, it gives CASISRGHYGYTF.

The CDR3 DNA is TGTGCCAGCAGCTCCGGGACAGGGATATACGAGCAGTACTTC. Translation: CASSSGTGIYEQYF. V and J are TRBV7-8 and TRBJ2-7; 9 nucleotides match TRBD1. Germline CDR1 is SGHVS and CDR2 is FQNEAQ. The trim removed 4 bases at V and 4 bases at J, leaving 5 bases unmatched. CDR3 length: 14 residues. The complete variable domain, with remaining parts taken from reference TRBV7-8 and TRBJ2-7, reads GAGVSQSPRYKVAKRGQDVALRCDPISGHVSLFWYQQALGQGPEFLTYFQNEAQLDKSGLPSDRFFAERPEGSVSTLKIQRTQQEDSAVYLCASSSGTGIYEQYFGPGTRLTVT.

This clone was detected only a few times. The chain links TRBV19 to TRBJ2-1, with a tentative D call TRBD2 (5 bases). The germline V gene has CDR1 LNHDA and CDR2 SQIVND (reference sequence). CDR3 length: 13 amino acids. The V gene lost 3 bases and the J gene lost 12 bases, with 15 bases spanning the gap. CDR3 DNA: TGTGCCAGTAGTATGGACGCGGGTAGGTCGCAGTTCTTC. Translating it yields CASSMDAGRSQFF.

The chain employs TRBV27 and TRBJ1-2; D perhaps matches TRBD1 (6 bases). V was cut by 5 bases and J by 3 bases, with 16 bases left in between. This CDR3 is 15 amino acids long. Germline CDR1 MNHEY, CDR2 SMNVEV (reference sequence). This CDR3 is CASSPRTANYYGYTF. As DNA, the CDR3 is TGTGCCAGCAGTCCCCGGACAGCGAATTACTATGGCTACACCTTC.

The J gene is TRBJ2-7, the V gene TRBV27, with D perhaps TRBD1 (6 bases). Trimming took off 4 bases at V and 4 bases at J, with 20 bases between the two ends. The germline V gene encodes CDR1 MNHEY and CDR2 SMNVEV (reference sequence). The CDR3 covers 16 residues. This CDR3 is CASSSKGVRSRYEQYF. CDR3 bases: TGTGCCAGCAGTTCCAAGGGGGTAAGGAGTAGGTACGAGCAGTACTTC.

The rearrangement joins TRBV7-8 to TRBJ2-1; D possibly corresponds to TRBD2 (6 bases). CDR1 and CDR2 (germline): SGHVS, FQNEAQ. V was cut by 0 bases and J by 3 bases, with 12 bases left in between. The CDR3 has 16 amino acids. CDR3 protein: CASSLARRLDYNEQFF. The CDR3 bases are TGTGCCAGCAGCTTAGCGCGGAGACTAGACTACAATGAGCAGTTCTTC.

This chain connects TRBV19 to TRBJ2-7; 7 bases fit TRBD1. J gave up 3 bases and V 5 bases, and 4 bases lay outside the gene matches. The germline V gene has CDR1 LNHDA and CDR2 SQIVND (reference sequence). The CDR3 is 13 residues long. The CDR3 spells CASSPGQSYEQYF. The CDR3, as DNA: TGTGCCAGTAGTCCGGGACAGAGCTACGAGCAGTACTTC.

J is TRBJ1-6 and V is TRBV6-5; TRBD1 matches at 8 bases. The CDR3 is 14 amino acids. The germline V gene has CDR1 MNHEY and CDR2 SVGAGI. J gave up 10 bases and V 10 bases, and 12 bases lay outside the gene matches. Here the CDR3 DNA reads TGTGCCAACATTTTCGGACAGGGTCAATCACCCCTCCACTTT. This translates into CANIFGQGQSPLHF.

J is TRBJ2-1 and V is TRBV6-1; D is uncertain. This CDR3 region has 15 residues. V gave up 2 bases and J gave up 4 bases, with 12 bases separating them. CDR1 and CDR2 from the germline V gene are MNHNS and SASEGT. DNA for the CDR3: TGTGCCAGCAGTGAATTCTCCTCTCCTTACAATGAGCAGTTCTTC. This sequence encodes CASSEFSSPYNEQFF.

The gene calls are TRBV5-1 and TRBJ1-2; D is undetermined. The CDR3 is made up of 14 amino acids. The V gene's germline CDR1 is SGHRS and CDR2 YFSETQ. Trimming pared 0 bases from V and 1 base from J, leaving 7 bases between. CDR3 DNA: TGCGCCAGCAGCTTGGACAACAATAACTATGGCTACACCTTC. Protein sequence: CASSLDNNNYGYTF.